These T cell receptor beta chains were read from a single sample in a study of shared clonotypes between healthy human individuals. Sequenced by immunoSEQ multiplex PCR; TCRdb stores in-frame clones only, minus some. The top ten hold about 0.45% of the sample, which has roughly 1,500,000 clones, 95% to 99% seen once. Sequenced input: naive CD4+ T cells sorted from blood. The receptors shown here come from a man aged 25-40 years in good health. CDR3s include the opening cysteine and the closing phenylalanine or tryptophan. The D gene is left open where the match is weak. Some rows have no size entry. The others give once, few or many, or a class for an expanded clone.

TRBV18	-	TRBJ2-3	TRBD1	CASSPLDRAFGTDTQYF	TGTGCCAGCTCACCTCTGGACAGGGCTTTTGGCACAGATACGCAGTATTTT
TRBV20-1	-	TRBJ2-3	-	CSLRRTDTQYF	TGCAGTTTAAGGAGGACAGATACGCAGTATTTT
TRBV10-3	-	TRBJ2-5	-	CATSDRNVETQYF	TGTGCCACTTCTGACAGAAACGTCGAGACCCAGTACTTC
TRBV19	-	TRBJ1-2	TRBD1	CASGPGQGVYTF	TGTGCCAGTGGACCGGGACAGGGAGTCTACACCTTC
TRBV5-1	-	TRBJ2-2	TRBD1	CASSPGQGDSRGRYTGELFF	TGCGCCAGCAGCCCGGGACAGGGGGATTCTCGCGGGAGGTACACCGGGGAGCTGTTTTTT
TRBV7-7	-	TRBJ2-5	-	CASSRPGYQETQYF	TGTGCTAGCAGCCGCCCAGGATACCAAGAGACCCAGTACTTC
TRBV12-5	-	TRBJ1-2	TRBD1	CAASRGQGNYGYTF	TGTGCCGCGAGCCGAGGACAGGGGAACTATGGCTACACCTTC
TRBV7-9	-	TRBJ2-3	TRBD2	CASSQAGLTDTQYF	TGTGCCAGCAGCCAAGCGGGATTGACAGATACGCAGTATTTT
TRBV6-1	once	TRBJ2-1	TRBD1	CASSEQGTDYNEQFF	TGTGCCAGCAGTGAACAAGGGACAGATTACAATGAGCAGTTCTTC
TRBV5-6	-	TRBJ2-2	-	CASSLDPLGGELFF	TGTGCCAGCAGCTTGGATCCCCTTGGAGGGGAGCTGTTTTTT
TRBV27	-	TRBJ2-3	-	CASRMLDPAQTQYF	TGTGCCAGCAGGATGCTAGACCCAGCGCAAACGCAGTATTTT
TRBV5-1	-	TRBJ1-1	-	CASSSDGRGEGNTEAFF	TGCGCCAGCAGCTCGGACGGGAGAGGGGAGGGGAACACTGAAGCTTTCTTT
TRBV19	-	TRBJ2-7	TRBD2	CASSPGMRGTSGTYEQYF	TGTGCCAGTAGTCCAGGAATGCGGGGGACTAGCGGGACCTACGAGCAGTACTTC
TRBV10-2	-	TRBJ2-7	-	CASKAGPYEQYF	TGCGCCAGCAAGGCAGGCCCCTACGAGCAGTACTTC
TRBV7-9	-	TRBJ2-7	-	CASSPSYEQYF	TGTGCCAGCAGCCCATCCTACGAGCAGTACTTC
TRBV11-2	-	TRBJ1-1	TRBD1	CAGGTGESVTEAFF	TGTGCCGGAGGGACAGGGGAATCTGTCACTGAAGCTTTCTTT
TRBV29-1	-	TRBJ2-7	TRBD2	CSVSLRGGLTGEQYF	TGCAGCGTTTCCCTACGCGGGGGGCTCACGGGAGAGCAGTACTTC
TRBV5-1	-	TRBJ2-2	TRBD2	CASSLDGRGAGELFF	TGCGCCAGCAGCTTGGACGGGAGGGGCGCCGGGGAGCTGTTTTTT
TRBV2	once	TRBJ2-7	-	CASSMNPGEQYF	TGTGCCAGCAGTATGAACCCAGGCGAGCAGTACTTC
TRBV5-6	-	TRBJ2-7	-	CASSLGNSGRAYEQYF	TGTGCCAGCAGCTTGGGGAATAGCGGAAGGGCCTACGAGCAGTACTTC
TRBV18	-	TRBJ2-1	TRBD2	CASSPITGGPYNEQFF	TGTGCCAGCTCACCAATTACGGGAGGCCCCTACAATGAGCAGTTCTTC
TRBV18	-	TRBJ1-5	TRBD1	CASSFDRVNQPQHF	TGTGCCAGCTCTTTCGACAGGGTCAATCAGCCCCAGCATTTT
TRBV9	once	TRBJ2-7	TRBD2	CASSVDGGRAGEQYF	TGTGCCAGCAGCGTAGACGGCGGGAGAGCAGGCGAGCAGTACTTC
TRBV7-2	once	TRBJ2-5	-	CASSPVGGETQYF	TGTGCCAGCAGCCCCGTAGGTGGAGAGACCCAGTACTTC
TRBV5-1	-	TRBJ2-5	-	CASSLAIRRTIQETQYF	TGCGCCAGCAGCTTGGCCATTAGGAGGACCATCCAAGAGACCCAGTACTTC
TRBV9	-	TRBJ1-2	TRBD1	CASSVEGQGYGYTF	TGTGCCAGCAGCGTAGAAGGACAGGGGTATGGCTACACCTTC
TRBV27	-	TRBJ1-3	-	CASSSTSSGNTIYF	TGTGCCAGCAGTTCGACAAGCTCTGGAAACACCATATATTTT
TRBV28	-	TRBJ1-1	-	CASSVIEAFF	TGTGCCAGCAGTGTAATTGAAGCTTTCTTT
TRBV7-9	-	TRBJ2-2	TRBD2	CASSSSKTSGQNTGELFF	TGTGCCAGCAGCTCGTCGAAGACTAGCGGGCAGAACACCGGGGAGCTGTTTTTT
TRBV19	-	TRBJ1-1	TRBD1	CASSLRTGGPNTEAFF	TGTGCCAGTAGTCTCCGGACAGGGGGCCCGAACACTGAAGCTTTCTTT
TRBV28	-	TRBJ2-7	TRBD2	CASSFTSGRPGSYEQYF	TGTGCCAGCAGTTTTACTAGCGGGAGGCCCGGCTCCTACGAGCAGTACTTC
TRBV19	-	TRBJ1-5	-	CASSIRDPQPQHF	TGTGCCAGTAGTATCAGGGATCCTCAGCCCCAGCATTTT
TRBV7-8	-	TRBJ2-7	-	CASSYRDGSYEQYF	TGTGCCAGCAGCTACCGGGACGGCTCCTACGAGCAGTACTTC
TRBV30	once	TRBJ1-5	-	CAWSVGPASNQPQHF	TGTGCCTGGAGTGTAGGCCCAGCTAGCAATCAGCCCCAGCATTTT
TRBV5-6	-	TRBJ1-1	TRBD1	CASSLIRTGLEAFF	TGTGCCAGCAGCTTGATTCGGACAGGGCTTGAAGCTTTCTTT
TRBV6-1	once	TRBJ1-2	TRBD1	CASRRQGYGYTF	TGTGCCAGCAGAAGACAGGGATACGGCTACACCTTC
TRBV30	-	TRBJ1-5	-	CAMSSHSNQPQHF	TGTGCCATGTCCAGCCATAGCAATCAGCCCCAGCATTTT
TRBV7-2	-	TRBJ1-1	-	CASRYGQYYTEAFF	TGTGCCAGCAGATATGGGCAGTACTACACTGAAGCTTTCTTT
TRBV18	-	TRBJ2-7	TRBD1	CASSPPKGQGSYEQYF	TGTGCCAGCTCACCACCGAAGGGACAGGGATCCTACGAGCAGTACTTC
TRBV7-3	-	TRBJ1-5	-	CASSPRGLLMLSSNQPQHF	TGTGCCAGCAGCCCTAGGGGTCTGTTGATGTTGAGTAGCAATCAGCCCCAGCATTTT
TRBV7-9	-	TRBJ2-7	-	CASSLEGDRVYEQYF	TGTGCCAGCAGCTTGGAGGGAGACAGAGTCTACGAGCAGTACTTC
TRBV9	once	TRBJ2-1	-	CASSVGGLYNEQFF	TGTGCCAGCAGCGTAGGCGGGCTCTACAATGAGCAGTTCTTC